This T cell receptor beta chain emerged from a study of CD8 T cells in ankylosing spondylitis. Germline trimming cut 4 bases from V and 0 bases from J; bases unmatched to any gene: 10. The CDR3 has 17 residues. CDR1 is SGHAT and CDR2 is FQDESV in the germline V gene (reference sequence). TCRdb re-analysed the 5' RACE reads in MiXCR, keeping a single row per CDR3 protein. The data contain about 540,000 distinct CDR3 sequences, roughly an eighth of them singletons. Whole-study findings and limits: Ankylosing spondylitis blood seemed to carry a telltale TCR beta motif made of about 8 highly homologous variants.

This clonotype has a single count. Antigen unknown. The chain is built from TRBV11-1 and TRBJ2-3, with 7 nucleotides matching TRBD1. This receptor was taken from a male donor with ankylosing spondylitis. Sequencing was done on a sample of blood, either unsorted or a sorted T cell fraction (not recorded which). The CDR3 region is CASSSGRGTDSTDTQYF. The CDR3 DNA is TGTGCCAGCAGCTCGGGTCGTGGGACAGACAGCACAGATACGCAGTATTTT.